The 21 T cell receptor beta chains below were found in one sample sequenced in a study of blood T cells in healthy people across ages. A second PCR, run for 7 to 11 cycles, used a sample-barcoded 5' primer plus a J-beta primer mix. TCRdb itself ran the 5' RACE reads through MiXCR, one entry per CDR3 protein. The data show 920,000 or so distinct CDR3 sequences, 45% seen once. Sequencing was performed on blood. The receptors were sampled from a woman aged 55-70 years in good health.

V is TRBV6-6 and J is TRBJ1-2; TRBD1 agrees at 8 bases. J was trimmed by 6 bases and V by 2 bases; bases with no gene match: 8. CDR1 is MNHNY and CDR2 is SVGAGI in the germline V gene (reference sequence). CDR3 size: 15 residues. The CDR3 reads CASSYGTGGRDGYTF. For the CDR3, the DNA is TGTGCCAGCAGTTACGGTACAGGGGGTAGGGATGGCTACACCTTC.

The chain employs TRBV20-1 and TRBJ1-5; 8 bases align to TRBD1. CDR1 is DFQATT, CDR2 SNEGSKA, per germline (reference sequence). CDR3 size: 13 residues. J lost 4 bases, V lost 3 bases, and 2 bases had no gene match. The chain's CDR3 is CSARTGANQPQHF. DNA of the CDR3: TGCAGTGCTAGGACAGGGGCTAATCAGCCCCAGCATTTT.

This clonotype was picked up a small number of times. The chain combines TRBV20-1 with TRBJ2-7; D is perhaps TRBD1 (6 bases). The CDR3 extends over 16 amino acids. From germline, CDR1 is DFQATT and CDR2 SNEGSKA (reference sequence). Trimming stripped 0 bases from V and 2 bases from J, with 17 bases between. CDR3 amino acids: CSARDPLTGSPYEQYF. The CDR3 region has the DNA TGCAGTGCTAGAGATCCGCTGACAGGTTCGCCCTACGAGCAGTACTTC.

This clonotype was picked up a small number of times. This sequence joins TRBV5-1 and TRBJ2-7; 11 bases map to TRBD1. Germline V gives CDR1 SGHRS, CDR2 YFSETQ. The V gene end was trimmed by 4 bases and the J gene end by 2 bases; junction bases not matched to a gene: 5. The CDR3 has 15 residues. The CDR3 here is CASSMDRGPTYEQYF. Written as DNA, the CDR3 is TGCGCCAGCAGCATGGACAGGGGGCCCACCTACGAGCAGTACTTC.

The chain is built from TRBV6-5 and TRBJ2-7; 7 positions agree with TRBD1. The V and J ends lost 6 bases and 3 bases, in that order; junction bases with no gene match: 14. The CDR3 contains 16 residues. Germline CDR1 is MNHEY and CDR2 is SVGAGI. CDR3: CASRATGSLSLYEQYF. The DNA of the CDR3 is TGTGCCAGCAGGGCGACAGGGTCCCTCTCTCTCTACGAGCAGTACTTC.

CDR3 nucleotide sequence: TGTGCCAGCAGTTCCCTGAGTCCCCTCGGACACCTTCTAGCCAAAAACATTCGGTACTTC. Its protein product is CASSSLSPLGHLLAKNIRYF. The chain joins TRBV6-5 to TRBJ2-7, with D perhaps being TRBD1 or TRBD2 (5 bases each). CDR3 size: 20 residues. V lost 4 bases and J 12 bases, leaving 40 bases between the germline ends. Germline V CDR1 and CDR2: MNHEY, SVGAGI.

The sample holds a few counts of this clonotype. CDR3 region: CSVLSWRGDTVDALSGRSYEQYF. The CDR3, as DNA: TGCAGCGTTCTTTCTTGGCGTGGGGACACCGTCGATGCCCTTAGCGGGCGCTCCTACGAGCAGTACTTC. The chain has TRBV29-1 and TRBJ2-7, with D maybe TRBD2 (7 bases). Germline CDR1 is SQVTM and CDR2 is ANQGSEA. The V gene lost 5 bases and the J gene lost 0 bases, with 41 bases spanning the gap. The CDR3 is made up of 23 amino acids.

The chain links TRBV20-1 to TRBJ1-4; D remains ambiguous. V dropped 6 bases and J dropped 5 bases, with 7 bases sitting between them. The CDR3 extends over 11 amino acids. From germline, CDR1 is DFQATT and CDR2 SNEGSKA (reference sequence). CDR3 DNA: TGCAGTGCCACCCAAAATGAAAAACTGTTTTTT. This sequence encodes CSATQNEKLFF.

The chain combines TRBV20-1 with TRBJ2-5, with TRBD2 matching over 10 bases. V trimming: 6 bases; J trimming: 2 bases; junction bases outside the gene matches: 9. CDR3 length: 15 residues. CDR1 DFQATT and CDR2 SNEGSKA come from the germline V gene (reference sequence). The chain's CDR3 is CSANGLAVNQETQYF. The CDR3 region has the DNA TGCAGTGCAAACGGACTAGCGGTTAATCAAGAGACCCAGTACTTC.

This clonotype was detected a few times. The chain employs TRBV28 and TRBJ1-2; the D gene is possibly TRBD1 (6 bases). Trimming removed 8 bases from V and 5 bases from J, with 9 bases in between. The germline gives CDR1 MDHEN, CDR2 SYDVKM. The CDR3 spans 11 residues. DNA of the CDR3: TGTGCCAGCCTGGACAGATATGGCTACACCTTC. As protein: CASLDRYGYTF.

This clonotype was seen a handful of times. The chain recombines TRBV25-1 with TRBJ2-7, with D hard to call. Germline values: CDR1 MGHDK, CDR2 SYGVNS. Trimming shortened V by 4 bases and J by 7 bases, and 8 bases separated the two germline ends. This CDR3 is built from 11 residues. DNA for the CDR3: TGTGCCAGCAGTGGTCTTTGGGAGCAGTACTTC. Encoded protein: CASSGLWEQYF.

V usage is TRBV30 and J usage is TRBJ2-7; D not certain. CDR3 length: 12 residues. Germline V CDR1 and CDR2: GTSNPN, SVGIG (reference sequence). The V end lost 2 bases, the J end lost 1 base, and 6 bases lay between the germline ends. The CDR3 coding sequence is TGTGCCTGGAGTTGGGTTTCCTACGAGCAGTACTTC. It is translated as CAWSWVSYEQYF.

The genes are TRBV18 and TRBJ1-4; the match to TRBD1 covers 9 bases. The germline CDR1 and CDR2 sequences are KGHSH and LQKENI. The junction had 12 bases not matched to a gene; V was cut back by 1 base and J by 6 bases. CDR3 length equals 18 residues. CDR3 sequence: CASSPRTGVGTGDEKLFF. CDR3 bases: TGTGCCAGCTCACCACGGACAGGGGTAGGGACTGGAGATGAAAAACTGTTTTTT.

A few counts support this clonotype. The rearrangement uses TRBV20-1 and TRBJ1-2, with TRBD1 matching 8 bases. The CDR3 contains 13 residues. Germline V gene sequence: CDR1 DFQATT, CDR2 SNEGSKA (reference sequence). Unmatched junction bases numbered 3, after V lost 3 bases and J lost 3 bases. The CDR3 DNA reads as TGCAGTGCTAGTCGACAGGGGTACTATGGCTACACCTTC. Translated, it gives CSASRQGYYGYTF.

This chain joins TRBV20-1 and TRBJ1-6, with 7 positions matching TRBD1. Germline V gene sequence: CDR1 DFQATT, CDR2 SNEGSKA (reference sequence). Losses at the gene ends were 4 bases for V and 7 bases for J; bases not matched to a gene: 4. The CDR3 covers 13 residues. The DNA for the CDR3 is TGCAGTGCTACCCAGGGGGTCAATTCACCCCTCCACTTT. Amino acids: CSATQGVNSPLHF.

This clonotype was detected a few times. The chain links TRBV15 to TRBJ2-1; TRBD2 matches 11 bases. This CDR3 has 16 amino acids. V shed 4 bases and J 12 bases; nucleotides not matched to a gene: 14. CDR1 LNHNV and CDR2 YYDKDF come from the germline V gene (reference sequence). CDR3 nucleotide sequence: TGTGCCACCAGCATCGGGACTAGCGGAATAATGAGTGGGCAGTTCTTC. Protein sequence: CATSIGTSGIMSGQFF.

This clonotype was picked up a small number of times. CDR3 coding DNA: TGCAGTGCTAGAGGAGAGGGACAGGGCGTCGAGCAGTACTTC. Encoded protein: CSARGEGQGVEQYF. The chain joins TRBV20-1 to TRBJ2-5; TRBD1 agrees at 9 bases. The closer fit of TRBJ2-7 to the DNA end suggests the J call may be wrong. The CDR3 has 14 amino acids. CDR1 is DFQATT and CDR2 is SNEGSKA in the germline V gene (reference sequence).

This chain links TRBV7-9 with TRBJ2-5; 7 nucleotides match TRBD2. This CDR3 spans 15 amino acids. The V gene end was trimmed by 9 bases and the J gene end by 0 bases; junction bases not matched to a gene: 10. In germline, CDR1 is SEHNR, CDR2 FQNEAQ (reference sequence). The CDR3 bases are TGTGCCAGTCAAAACGGGACTATGTACCAAGAGACCCAGTACTTC. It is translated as CASQNGTMYQETQYF. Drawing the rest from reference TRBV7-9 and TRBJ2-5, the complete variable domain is DTGVSQNPRHKITKRGQNVTFRCDPISEHNRLYWYRQTLGQGPEFLTYFQNEAQLEKSRLLSDRFSAERPKGSFSTLEIQRTEQGDSAMYLCASQNGTMYQETQYFGPGTRLLVL.

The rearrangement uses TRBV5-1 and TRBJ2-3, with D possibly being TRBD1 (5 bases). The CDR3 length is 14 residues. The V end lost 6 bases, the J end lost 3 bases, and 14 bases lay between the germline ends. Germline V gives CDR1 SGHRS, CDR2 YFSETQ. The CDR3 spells CASNMGLATDTQYF. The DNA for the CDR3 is TGCGCCAGCAACATGGGGCTGGCTACAGATACGCAGTATTTT.

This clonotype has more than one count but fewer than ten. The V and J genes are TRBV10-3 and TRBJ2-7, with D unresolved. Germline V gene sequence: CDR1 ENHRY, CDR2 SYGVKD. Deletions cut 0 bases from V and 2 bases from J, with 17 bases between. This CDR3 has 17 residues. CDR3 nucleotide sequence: TGTGCCATCAGTGAGTCGATAACCCGATTAGACACCTACGAGCAGTACTTC. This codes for CAISESITRLDTYEQYF.

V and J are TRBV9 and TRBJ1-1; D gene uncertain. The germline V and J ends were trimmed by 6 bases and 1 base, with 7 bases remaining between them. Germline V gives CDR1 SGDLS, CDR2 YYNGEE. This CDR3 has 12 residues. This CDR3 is CASTGSNTEAFF. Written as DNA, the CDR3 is TGTGCCAGCACGGGCTCGAACACTGAAGCTTTCTTT.